The sequence of this TCR beta chain was determined in a study of blood T cell repertoires in COVID-19. Study-wide context: COVID-19 samples collected from the United States, Italy and Spain covered acute and convalescent phases. PBMCs, B-cell-depleted T cells, or T cells provided the cDNA or gDNA that made up the material.

Germline loops: CDR1 GTSNPN, CDR2 SVGIG (reference sequence). Trimming removed 4 bases from V and 2 bases from J, with 14 bases in between. The CDR3 covers 14 residues. Per the original methods: By means of reference gene primer amplification, nucleated cell counts were estimated. The assay was immunoSEQ multiplex PCR, and TCRdb's table has in-frame clones only and misses some. V and J calls and clone size are those listed in that table; D and trimming were worked out from the DNA. Of approximately 200,000 clones detected, 70% to 85% appear once; the ten largest clones hold 9.5% to 15%. Material: peripheral blood. This receptor was taken from a woman between 45 and 60 years old with acute or convalescent COVID-19. The rearrangement links TRBV30 to TRBJ2-5; a weak D match, TRBD2 (5 bases). The CDR3 spells CAWTLGLAQETQYF. In nucleotides, the CDR3 is TGTGCCTGGACACTCGGGCTAGCTCAAGAGACCCAGTACTTC.